Listed here is a single T cell receptor (beta chain). Antigen specificity is unknown. One end of the junction varies from germline; a read error may be responsible. This specimen belongs to a study of PD-1 blockade in mismatch repair-deficient tumors. Findings and caveats of the study: Tumor-resident clones, often absent from pretreatment blood, expanded after pembrolizumab and then contracted.

Profiling relied on immunoSEQ multiplex PCR, and the TCRdb table lists in-frame clones only, not all of them. This table holds around 40,000 clones, about 85% found once. The TCR-sequenced patients were a few responders to pembrolizumab. The sequence was obtained from an adult with mismatch repair-deficient cancer. The specimen was peripheral blood, collected roughly 76 weeks after starting pembrolizumab.

CDR3 residues: CASSVTGNTGELFF. CDR3 sequence (DNA): TGTGCTAGCAGTGTCACGGGGAACACCGGGGAGCTGTTTTTT. This chain uses TRBV7-7 with TRBJ2-2; D ambiguous. Per germline, CDR1 SSHAT and CDR2 FNYEAQ (reference sequence). This CDR3 comprises 14 residues.